This T cell receptor beta chain was identified in a study of blood T cell repertoires in COVID-19. Study context: The origin of the acute and convalescent COVID-19 samples was the United States, Italy and Spain. The analysed material was cDNA or gDNA that came from T cells, B-cell-depleted T cells, or PBMCs.

Original analysis: Amplified reference gene primers provided the basis for estimating nucleated cell counts. Method: immunoSEQ multiplex PCR; TCRdb's copy keeps in-frame clones and lacks some. V and J calls and clone size are copied from that table; D and trimming were computed from the DNA. Of more than 300,000 clones listed, about 86% are singletons. V shed 4 bases, J shed 3 bases, and the junction held 2 bases outside the gene matches. Germline CDR1 and CDR2: LNHDA and SQIVND (reference sequence). This CDR3 region has 13 residues. Sequenced input: peripheral blood. This receptor was obtained from a woman aged 50 to 60 with acute or convalescent COVID-19. The rearrangement links TRBV19 to TRBJ1-1; TRBD1 aligns across 7 bases. CDR3 bases: TGTGCCAGTAGTACGGGACAGCACACTGAAGCTTTCTTT. Amino acid sequence: CASSTGQHTEAFF.